In its sample, the clone carrying this T cell receptor (beta chain) was seen once. This sample is drawn from a study of Ad26.COV2.S vaccination and SARS-CoV-2 variants. Sample treatment: approximately 18 received Ad26.COV2.S at low or high dose, single or two shots; roughly 5 received placebo; per-sample allocation not given. Samples came from day 63 after the first vaccine or placebo injection. Assay: immunoSEQ multiplex PCR; the TCRdb copy retains only in-frame clones and omits some. The sample shows roughly 350,000 clones, 80% to 90% of them seen only once. The receptor was isolated from a person aged 18-65 years who received the Ad26.COV2.S COVID-19 vaccine or a placebo. The sample consisted of peripheral blood, taken in a trial of Ad26.COV2.S vaccine versus placebo.

CDR3 DNA sequence: TGTGCCAGCAGTTCCCCTTACAAAGCCCAGGGACTTAATCAGCCCCAGCATTTT. This sequence encodes CASSSPYKAQGLNQPQHF. V is TRBV28 and J is TRBJ1-5; tentative D call: TRBD1 (5 bases). This CDR3 spans 18 amino acids. Trimming removed 4 bases at V and 4 bases at J, with 23 bases between. Germline values: CDR1 MDHEN, CDR2 SYDVKM. The full variable domain, in which reference TRBV28 and TRBJ1-5 provide the parts outside the CDR3, is DVKVTQSSRYLVKRTGEKVFLECVQDMDHENMFWYRQDPGLGLRLIYFSYDVKMKEKGDIPEGYSVSREKKERFSLILESASTNQTSMYLCASSSPYKAQGLNQPQHFGDGTRLSIL.